A single sample gave rise to the 2 T cell receptor beta chains below, sequenced in a study of blood T cell repertoires in COVID-19. Sequencing used immunoSEQ multiplex PCR; TCRdb keeps in-frame clones, though not all of them. The repertoire holds about 150,000 clones, with 75% to 90% as singletons. The sample taken for sequencing was peripheral blood. Receptors were obtained from a woman aged 55-70 years with acute or convalescent COVID-19.

The chain is built from TRBV6-2 or TRBV6-3 and TRBJ1-1; D is perhaps TRBD1 (5 bases). Per germline, CDR1 MNHEY and CDR2 SVGEGT. The CDR3 totals 16 residues. The ends were cut back, 6 bases at V and 0 bases at J, with 17 bases in the middle. CDR3 residues: CASSPPRDWVNTEAFF. In DNA, the CDR3 is TGTGCCAGCAGCCCTCCCAGGGATTGGGTGAACACTGAAGCTTTCTTT.

The chain couples TRBV7-6 to TRBJ2-3, with 11 bases aligning to TRBD2. The CDR3 contains 16 residues. The ends lost 2 bases at V and 5 bases at J; junction bases unmatched: 6. Per germline, CDR1 SGHVS and CDR2 FNYEAQ. CDR3 nucleotide sequence: TGTGCCAGCAGCTTATCCTTAGCGGGGGGGCAAGATACGCAGTATTTT. Protein product: CASSLSLAGGQDTQYF.